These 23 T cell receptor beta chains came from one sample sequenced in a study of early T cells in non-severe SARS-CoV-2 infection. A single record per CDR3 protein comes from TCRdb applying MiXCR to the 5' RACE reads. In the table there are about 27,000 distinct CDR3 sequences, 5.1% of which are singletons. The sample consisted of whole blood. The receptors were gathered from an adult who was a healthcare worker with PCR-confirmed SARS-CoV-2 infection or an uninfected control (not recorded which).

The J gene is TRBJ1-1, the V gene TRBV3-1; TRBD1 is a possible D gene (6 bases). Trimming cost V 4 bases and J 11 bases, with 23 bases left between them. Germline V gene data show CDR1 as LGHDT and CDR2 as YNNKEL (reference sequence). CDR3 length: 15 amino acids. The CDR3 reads CASSPPKGGKSLAFF. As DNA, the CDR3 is TGTGCCAGCAGCCCGCCCAAGGGGGGAAAATCTCTGGCTTTCTTT.

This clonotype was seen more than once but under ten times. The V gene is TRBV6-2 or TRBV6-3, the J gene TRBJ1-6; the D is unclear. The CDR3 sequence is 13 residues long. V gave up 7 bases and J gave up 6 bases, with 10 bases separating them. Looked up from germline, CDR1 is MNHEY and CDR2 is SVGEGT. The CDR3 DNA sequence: TGTGCCAGCACCGTCTACCCTAATTCACCCCTCCACTTT. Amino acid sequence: CASTVYPNSPLHF.

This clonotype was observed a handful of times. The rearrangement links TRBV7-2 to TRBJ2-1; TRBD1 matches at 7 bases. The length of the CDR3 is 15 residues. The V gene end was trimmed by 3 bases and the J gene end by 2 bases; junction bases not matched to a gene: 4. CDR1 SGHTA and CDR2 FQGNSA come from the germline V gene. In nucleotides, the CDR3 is TGTGCCAGCAGCTTCTCCGGGACAGCCTACAATGAGCAGTTCTTC. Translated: CASSFSGTAYNEQFF.

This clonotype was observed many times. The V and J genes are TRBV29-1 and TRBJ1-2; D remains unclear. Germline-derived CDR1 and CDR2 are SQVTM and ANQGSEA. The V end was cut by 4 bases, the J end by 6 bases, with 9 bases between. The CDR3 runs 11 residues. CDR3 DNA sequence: TGCAGCGTTGCAACAAGCAATGGCTACACCTTC. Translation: CSVATSNGYTF.

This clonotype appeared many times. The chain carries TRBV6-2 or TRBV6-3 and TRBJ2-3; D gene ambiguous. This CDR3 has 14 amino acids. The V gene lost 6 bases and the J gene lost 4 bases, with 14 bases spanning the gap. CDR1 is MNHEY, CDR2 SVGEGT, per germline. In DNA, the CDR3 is TGTGCCAGCAGACCACGAGTAGCAGCAGATACGCAGTATTTT. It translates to CASRPRVAADTQYF.

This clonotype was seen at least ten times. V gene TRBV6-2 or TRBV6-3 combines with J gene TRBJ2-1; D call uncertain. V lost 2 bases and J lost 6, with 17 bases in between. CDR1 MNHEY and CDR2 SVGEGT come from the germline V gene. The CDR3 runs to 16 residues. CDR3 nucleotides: TGTGCCAGCAGTTACCTTGGAATAGGGTGGGGCAATGAGCAGTTCTTC. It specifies CASSYLGIGWGNEQFF.

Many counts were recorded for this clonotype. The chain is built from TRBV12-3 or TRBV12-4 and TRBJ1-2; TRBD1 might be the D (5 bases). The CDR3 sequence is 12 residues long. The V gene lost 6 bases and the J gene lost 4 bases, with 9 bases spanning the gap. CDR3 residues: CASSATAYGYTF. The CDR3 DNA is TGTGCCAGCAGCGCGACAGCCTATGGCTACACCTTC.

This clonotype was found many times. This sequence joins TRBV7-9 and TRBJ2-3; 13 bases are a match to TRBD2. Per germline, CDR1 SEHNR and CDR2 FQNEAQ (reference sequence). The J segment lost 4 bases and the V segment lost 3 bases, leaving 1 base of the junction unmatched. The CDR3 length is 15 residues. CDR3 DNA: TGTGCCAGCAGCTTGACTAGCGGGGGGCCAGATACGCAGTATTTT. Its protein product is CASSLTSGGPDTQYF.

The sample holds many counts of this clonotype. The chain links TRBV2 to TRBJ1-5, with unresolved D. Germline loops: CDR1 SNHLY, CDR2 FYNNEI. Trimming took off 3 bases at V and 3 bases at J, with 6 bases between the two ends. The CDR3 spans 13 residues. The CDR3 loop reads CASSEDHNQPQHF. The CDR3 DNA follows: TGTGCCAGCAGTGAGGATCACAATCAGCCCCAGCATTTT.

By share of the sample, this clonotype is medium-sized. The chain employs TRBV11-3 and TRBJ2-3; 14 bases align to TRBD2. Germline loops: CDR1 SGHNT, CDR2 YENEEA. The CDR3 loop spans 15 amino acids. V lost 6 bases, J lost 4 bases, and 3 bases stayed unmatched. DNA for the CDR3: TGTGCCAGCAGTACGACTAGCGGGGGGGCAGATACGCAGTATTTT. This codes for CASSTTSGGADTQYF.

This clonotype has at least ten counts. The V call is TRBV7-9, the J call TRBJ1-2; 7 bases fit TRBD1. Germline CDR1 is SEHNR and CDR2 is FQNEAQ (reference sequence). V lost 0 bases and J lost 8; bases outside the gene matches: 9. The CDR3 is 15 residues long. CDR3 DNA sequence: TGTGCCAGCAGCTTAGCAGGGGGCCCCGGCGACGGCTACACCTTC. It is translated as CASSLAGGPGDGYTF.

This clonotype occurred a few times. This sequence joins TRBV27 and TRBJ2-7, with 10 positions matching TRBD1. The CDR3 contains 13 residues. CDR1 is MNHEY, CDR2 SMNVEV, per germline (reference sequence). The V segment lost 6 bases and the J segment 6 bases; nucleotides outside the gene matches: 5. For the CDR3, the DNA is TGTGCCAGCAGACGAAGGACAGGGGGCGAGCAGTACTTC. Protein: CASRRRTGGEQYF.

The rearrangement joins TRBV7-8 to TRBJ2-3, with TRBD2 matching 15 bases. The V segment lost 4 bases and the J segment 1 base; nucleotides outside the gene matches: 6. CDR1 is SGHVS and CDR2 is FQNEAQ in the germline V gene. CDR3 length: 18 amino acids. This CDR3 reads CASSSGLAGGRGTDTQYF. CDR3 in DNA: TGTGCCAGCAGCTCAGGACTAGCGGGGGGGCGTGGCACAGATACGCAGTATTTT.

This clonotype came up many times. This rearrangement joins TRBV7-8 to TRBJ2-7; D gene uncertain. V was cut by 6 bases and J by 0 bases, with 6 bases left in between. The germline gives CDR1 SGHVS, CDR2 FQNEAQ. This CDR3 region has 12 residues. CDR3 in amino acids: CASRPFSYEQYF. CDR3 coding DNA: TGTGCCAGCAGGCCGTTCTCCTACGAGCAGTACTTC.

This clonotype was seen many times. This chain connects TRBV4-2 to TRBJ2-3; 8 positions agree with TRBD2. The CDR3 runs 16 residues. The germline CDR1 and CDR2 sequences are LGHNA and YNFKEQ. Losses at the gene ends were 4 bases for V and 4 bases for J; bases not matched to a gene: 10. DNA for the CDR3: TGTGCCAGCAGCCCTCGGGTGGCGGGGGGCGCAGATACGCAGTATTTT. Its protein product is CASSPRVAGGADTQYF.

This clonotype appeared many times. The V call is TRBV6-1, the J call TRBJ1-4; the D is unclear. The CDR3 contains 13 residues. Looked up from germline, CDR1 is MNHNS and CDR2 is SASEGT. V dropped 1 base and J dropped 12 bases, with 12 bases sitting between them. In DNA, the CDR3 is TGTGCCAGCAGTGAAGAAATGGTATCGGAACTGTTTTTT. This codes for CASSEEMVSELFF.

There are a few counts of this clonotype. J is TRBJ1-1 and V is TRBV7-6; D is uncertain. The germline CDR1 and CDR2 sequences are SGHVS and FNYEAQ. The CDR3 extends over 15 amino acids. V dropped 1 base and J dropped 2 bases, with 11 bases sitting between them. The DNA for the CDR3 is TGTGCCAGCAGCTTAGGCCCGTCAAGAAACACTGAAGCTTTCTTT. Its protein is CASSLGPSRNTEAFF.

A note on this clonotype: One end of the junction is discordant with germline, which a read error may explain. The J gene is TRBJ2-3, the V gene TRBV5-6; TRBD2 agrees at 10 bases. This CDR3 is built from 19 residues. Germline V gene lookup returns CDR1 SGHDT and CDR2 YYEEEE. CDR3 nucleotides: TGTCCCAGCAGCTTGGCCCTACTAGCGGGGACAACTAGCACAGATACGCAGTATTTT. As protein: CPSSLALLAGTTSTDTQYF.

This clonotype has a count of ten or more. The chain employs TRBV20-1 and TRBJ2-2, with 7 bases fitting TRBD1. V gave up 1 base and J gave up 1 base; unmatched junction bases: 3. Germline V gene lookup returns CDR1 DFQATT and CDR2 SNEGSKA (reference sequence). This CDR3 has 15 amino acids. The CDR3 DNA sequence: TGCAGTGCTAGAGCGGGACAGTTGAACACCGGGGAGCTGTTTTTT. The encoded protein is CSARAGQLNTGELFF.

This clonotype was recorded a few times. The CDR3 protein is CASSLRGDSYNEQFF. CDR3 sequence (DNA): TGTGCCAGCAGCTTGCGGGGGGACTCCTACAATGAGCAGTTCTTC. The chain has TRBV5-4 and TRBJ2-1; 7 positions match TRBD2. The CDR3 contains 15 residues. Germline CDR1 SGHNT, CDR2 YYREEE (reference sequence). V lost 1 base, J lost 0 bases, and 1 base stayed unmatched.

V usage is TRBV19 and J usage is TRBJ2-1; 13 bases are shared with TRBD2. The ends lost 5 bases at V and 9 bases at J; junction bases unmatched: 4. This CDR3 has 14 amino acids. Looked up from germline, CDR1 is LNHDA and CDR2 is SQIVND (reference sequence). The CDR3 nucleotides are TGTGCCAGTAGTGTGACTAGCGGGGGGACTGAGCAGTTCTTC. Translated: CASSVTSGGTEQFF.

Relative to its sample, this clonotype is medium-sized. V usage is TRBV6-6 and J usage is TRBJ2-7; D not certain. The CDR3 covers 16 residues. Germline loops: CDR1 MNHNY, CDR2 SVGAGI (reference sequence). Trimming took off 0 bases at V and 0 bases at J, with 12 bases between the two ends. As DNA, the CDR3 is TGTGCCAGCAGTTACTCGCCACAGCGAAACTCCTACGAGCAGTACTTC. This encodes CASSYSPQRNSYEQYF.

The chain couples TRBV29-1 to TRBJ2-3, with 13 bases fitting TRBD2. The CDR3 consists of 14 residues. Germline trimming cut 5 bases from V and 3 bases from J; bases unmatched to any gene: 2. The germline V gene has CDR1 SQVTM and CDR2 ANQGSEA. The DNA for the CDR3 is TGCAGCGTTCTACTAGCGGGGGGGACAGATACGCAGTATTTT. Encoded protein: CSVLLAGGTDTQYF.